One sample yielded the 22 T cell receptor beta chains listed below, sequenced in a study of PD-L1 blockade in urothelial cancer. Stated time point: pretreatment peripheral blood. Only in-frame clones appear in the TCRdb table, and some are missing; sequencing was by immunoSEQ multiplex PCR. In the table there are under 95,000 clones, 84% of which are singletons. The specimen was PBMCs, collected around atezolizumab (anti-PD-L1) treatment. These receptor sequences come from a man aged 60 to 75 with urothelial cancer.

This chain uses TRBV19 with TRBJ1-6; 10 bases align to TRBD1. Germline CDR1 reads LNHDA; CDR2 reads SQIVND (reference sequence). The CDR3 extends over 15 amino acids. V lost 6 bases and J lost 5; bases outside the gene matches: 4. DNA of the CDR3: TGTGCCAGTAGCATGACAGGGGGCAATAATTCACCCCTCCACTTT. Translating it yields CASSMTGGNNSPLHF.

This rearrangement joins TRBV7-8 to TRBJ1-1, with D hard to call. The CDR3 sequence is 14 residues long. Trimming left V 6 bases short and J 4 bases short, with 15 bases between. From germline, CDR1 is SGHVS and CDR2 FQNEAQ. CDR3 protein: CASSPALSSTEAFF. CDR3 in DNA: TGTGCCAGCAGTCCTGCGCTTTCTAGCACTGAAGCTTTCTTT.

This chain connects TRBV5-5 to TRBJ1-5, with D possibly TRBD1 on 5 matching bases. The V end lost 0 bases, the J end lost 2 bases, and 12 bases lay between the germline ends. Germline V gene lookup returns CDR1 SGHKS and CDR2 YYEKEE (reference sequence). The CDR3 totals 16 residues. CDR3 sequence (DNA): TGTGCCAGCAGCTTGGAGGGGCGCCCGGGCAATCAGCCCCAGCATTTT. Translation: CASSLEGRPGNQPQHF.

The genes are TRBV7-3 and TRBJ1-1; D ambiguous. The length of the CDR3 is 14 residues. Germline CDR1 and CDR2: SGHTA and FQGTGA. Trimming left V 5 bases short and J 7 bases short, with 17 bases between. CDR3 bases: TGTGCCAGCAGCCGAGGGCTGGAGAGTAGTGAAGCTTTCTTT. It is translated as CASSRGLESSEAFF.

The chain links TRBV28 to TRBJ1-3; D not certain. Germline V gene data show CDR1 as MDHEN and CDR2 as SYDVKM. Trimming shortened V by 6 bases and J by 2 bases, and 11 bases separated the two germline ends. The length of the CDR3 is 14 residues. The CDR3 sequence: CASRLGGTGNTIYF. The CDR3 region has the DNA TGTGCCAGCAGATTAGGCGGGACTGGAAACACCATATATTTT.

The chain couples TRBV10-3 to TRBJ2-7, with 7 bases fitting TRBD2. Germline V CDR1 and CDR2: ENHRY, SYGVKD. With V trimmed by 5 bases and J by 6 bases, 16 bases remained unmatched. The CDR3 contains 16 residues. The CDR3 protein is CAISRQAGYGSGEQYF. The CDR3 DNA reads TGTGCCATCAGTCGACAAGCGGGATACGGTTCGGGCGAGCAGTACTTC.

The chain recombines TRBV5-1 with TRBJ2-1, with 10 bases that match TRBD2. Germline V gene sequence: CDR1 SGHRS, CDR2 YFSETQ. V lost 5 bases and J lost 3; bases outside the gene matches: 5. The CDR3 length is 15 residues. The CDR3 protein is CASREGLANYNEQFF. The CDR3 DNA reads TGCGCCAGCAGGGAGGGACTAGCGAACTACAATGAGCAGTTCTTC.

This chain links TRBV2 with TRBJ1-1, with D possibly being TRBD1 (6 bases). Trimming took 10 bases from V and 8 from J, leaving 14 bases between them. The CDR3 has 11 amino acids. Germline lookup yields CDR1 SNHLY and CDR2 FYNNEI. This chain's CDR3 is CATRTGGEAFF. The CDR3 nucleotides read TGTGCCACCAGAACGGGGGGCGAAGCTTTCTTT.

In this sample, this clone turned up a few times. The chain joins TRBV30 to TRBJ2-7, with D hard to call. Germline values: CDR1 GTSNPN, CDR2 SVGIG (reference sequence). The CDR3 totals 13 residues. V lost 1 base, J lost 9 bases, and 16 bases lay in between. The CDR3 reads CAWSDSPMSGQYF. In DNA form, the CDR3 reads TGTGCCTGGAGTGACAGTCCGATGTCTGGGCAGTACTTC.

The rearrangement links TRBV6-1 to TRBJ1-1, with TRBD1 identical over 10 bases. This CDR3 contains 15 residues. V gave up 3 bases and J gave up 5 bases; unmatched junction bases: 6. CDR1 and CDR2 from the germline V gene are MNHNS and SASEGT. The CDR3: CASSEGTGARTEAFF. The CDR3 DNA sequence: TGTGCCAGCAGTGAGGGGACAGGGGCCCGGACTGAAGCTTTCTTT.

The rearrangement joins TRBV5-1 to TRBJ2-2; D unclear. Germline loops: CDR1 SGHRS, CDR2 YFSETQ. Trimming cost V 4 bases and J 5 bases, with 9 bases left between them. The CDR3 covers 13 residues. This CDR3 reads CASSEVRTGELFF. The DNA of the CDR3 is TGCGCCAGCAGCGAGGTTAGGACCGGGGAGCTGTTTTTT.

The V call is TRBV11-2, the J call TRBJ1-5; a weak D match, TRBD1 (5 bases). The germline CDR1 and CDR2 sequences are SGHAT and FQNNGV. The CDR3 is made up of 15 amino acids. The V gene lost 5 bases and the J gene lost 3 bases, with 14 bases spanning the gap. The CDR3 is CASSLGAGNNQPQHF. CDR3 nucleotide sequence: TGTGCCAGCAGCCTAGGGGCAGGGAACAATCAGCCCCAGCATTTT.

CDR3 in DNA: TGTGCCAGCAGCTTAGGTGATTTCGGCGAGCAGTACTTC. Translation: CASSLGDFGEQYF. V gene TRBV7-3 combines with J gene TRBJ2-7, with unresolved D. The CDR3 sequence is 13 residues long. Trimming cost V 2 bases and J 6 bases, with 11 bases left between them. Germline assignment: CDR1 SGHTA and CDR2 FQGTGA.

This clone appeared a few times. The J gene is TRBJ1-6, the V gene TRBV2; 8 bases line up with TRBD1. The junction had 7 bases not matched to a gene; V was cut back by 5 bases and J by 7 bases. CDR3 size: 15 residues. Germline CDR1 SNHLY, CDR2 FYNNEI. CDR3 DNA: TGTGCCAGCAGTCGACAGGGGCCGTGGAATTCACCCCTCCACTTT. This translates into CASSRQGPWNSPLHF. The full variable domain, rest sourced from reference TRBV2 and TRBJ1-6, is EPEVTQTPSHQVTQMGQEVILRCVPISNHLYFYWYRQILGQKVEFLVSFYNNEISEKSEIFDDQFSVERPDGSNFTLKIRSTKLEDSAMYFCASSRQGPWNSPLHFGNGTRLTVT.

V and J are TRBV5-6 and TRBJ2-7, with TRBD1 matching 9 bases. V lost 6 bases to trimming and J lost 5 bases; unmatched junction nucleotides: 0. Per the germline V gene, CDR1 is SGHDT and CDR2 is YYEEEE. The CDR3 contains 11 residues. The CDR3 nucleotides are TGTGCCAGCAACAGGGGGCACGAGCAGTACTTC. Amino acid sequence: CASNRGHEQYF.

The V and J genes are TRBV6-5 and TRBJ2-7; TRBD2 aligns across 8 bases. V was pared by 0 bases and J by 3 bases, with 1 base of the junction left unmatched. Germline V gives CDR1 MNHEY, CDR2 SVGAGI. This CDR3 has 14 residues. In DNA, the CDR3 is TGTGCCAGCAGTTACTCACGGGGGGGCTACGAGCAGTACTTC. Translated: CASSYSRGGYEQYF.

The chain carries TRBV6-1 and TRBJ2-7; TRBD1 aligns across 8 bases. Looked up from germline, CDR1 is MNHNS and CDR2 is SASEGT. With 7 bases clipped from V and 7 bases from J, the junction kept 12 bases outside the gene matches. This CDR3 comprises 14 residues. In DNA form, the CDR3 reads TGTGCCAGCACCGGACAGGGATTGGGGGGTGAGCAGTACTTC. This encodes CASTGQGLGGEQYF.

This chain uses TRBV19 with TRBJ2-5, with 14 positions matching TRBD2. With V trimmed by 5 bases and J by 1 base, 12 bases remained unmatched. The CDR3 length is 19 residues. Germline V gene data show CDR1 as LNHDA and CDR2 as SQIVND (reference sequence). CDR3 amino acids: CASSLKGTSGRHAQETQYF. In DNA, the CDR3 is TGTGCCAGTAGTCTCAAAGGGACTAGCGGGAGACACGCCCAAGAGACCCAGTACTTC.

This chain uses TRBV5-4 with TRBJ1-6; D remains unclear. The CDR3 spans 16 residues. The ends were cut back, 0 bases at V and 1 base at J, with 8 bases in the middle. The germline gives CDR1 SGHNT, CDR2 YYREEE (reference sequence). Here the CDR3 DNA reads TGTGCCAGCAGCTTGGGAGGAAGGTCCTATAATTCACCCCTCCACTTT. As protein: CASSLGGRSYNSPLHF.

The chain has TRBV5-1 and TRBJ1-3; 7 bases align to TRBD1. J was trimmed by 0 bases and V by 0 bases; bases with no gene match: 3. Per germline, CDR1 SGHRS and CDR2 YFSETQ. The CDR3 spans 16 residues. The CDR3 loop reads CASSLGGQLSGNTIYF. Written as DNA, the CDR3 is TGCGCCAGCAGCTTGGGGGGACAGCTCTCTGGAAACACCATATATTTT.

This clone has just one count. This chain joins TRBV30 and TRBJ1-4; no definite D call. Deletions cut 3 bases from V and 0 bases from J, with 11 bases between. Germline-derived CDR1 and CDR2 are GTSNPN and SVGIG (reference sequence). There are 15 residues in the CDR3. The chain's CDR3 is CAWSSRDATNEKLFF. The CDR3 DNA sequence: TGTGCCTGGAGCAGCCGGGATGCAACTAATGAAAAACTGTTTTTT. The full variable domain, completed using reference TRBV30 and TRBJ1-4, is SQTIHQWPATLVQPVGSPLSLECTVEGTSNPNLYWYRQAAGRGLQLLFYSVGIGQISSEVPQNLSASRPQDRQFILSSKKLLLSDSGFYLCAWSSRDATNEKLFFGSGTQLSVL.

The genes are TRBV6-1 and TRBJ1-1; D may be TRBD1 (5 bases). Trimming took off 7 bases at V and 2 bases at J, with 8 bases between the two ends. This CDR3 spans 12 amino acids. Per germline, CDR1 MNHNS and CDR2 SASEGT. CDR3 in DNA: TGTGCCAGCACAGGACAAAACACTGAAGCTTTCTTT. Translating gives CASTGQNTEAFF.